These 12 T cell receptor beta chains were all obtained from the same sample, sequenced in a study of blood T cell repertoires in COVID-19. The data were produced by immunoSEQ multiplex PCR, yet TCRdb's version contains in-frame clones alone and is incomplete. Among around 140,000 clones listed, about 90% were seen once. Source material: PBMCs or T cells enriched from blood (not recorded which). Receptor source: a woman aged 35 to 49 who had been exposed to COVID-19.

The rearrangement links TRBV9 to TRBJ1-2; D might be TRBD1 (6 bases). CDR1 is SGDLS and CDR2 is YYNGEE in the germline V gene. Trimming stripped 4 bases from V and 2 bases from J, with 12 bases between. The length of the CDR3 is 14 residues. The DNA of the CDR3 is TGTGCCAGCAGCAAGCGGGACATCAACTATGGCTACACCTTC. It encodes CASSKRDINYGYTF.

This chain links TRBV25-1 with TRBJ2-7, with 14 bases identical to TRBD2. Losses at the gene ends were 3 bases for V and 2 bases for J; bases not matched to a gene: 6. Germline V gene data show CDR1 as MGHDK and CDR2 as SYGVNS. CDR3 size: 17 residues. For the CDR3, the DNA is TGTGCCAGCAGTGACTTAAGGACTAGCGGGGGGACCTACGAGCAGTACTTC. This gives the protein CASSDLRTSGGTYEQYF.

The V and J genes are TRBV4-2 and TRBJ1-2; 9 positions agree with TRBD1. V shed 2 bases and J 8 bases; nucleotides not matched to a gene: 3. The CDR3 spans 13 residues. Germline V CDR1 and CDR2: LGHNA, YNFKEQ. The chain's CDR3 is CASSQTGGAGYTF. Here the CDR3 DNA reads TGTGCCAGCAGCCAAACAGGGGGCGCAGGCTACACCTTC.

The J gene is TRBJ1-3, the V gene TRBV10-3, with D hard to call. With 10 bases removed from V and 0 bases from J, the gap between germline ends came to 10 bases. The CDR3 sequence is 13 residues long. Germline V gene data show CDR1 as ENHRY and CDR2 as SYGVKD. The CDR3 DNA sequence: TGTGCCACCGGCGGGATCTCTGGAAACACCATATATTTT. Its translation: CATGGISGNTIYF.

V usage is TRBV5-1 and J usage is TRBJ1-5; the D gene is possibly TRBD1 (5 bases). The germline V gene encodes CDR1 SGHRS and CDR2 YFSETQ. V was cut by 0 bases and J by 10 bases, with 11 bases left in between. The CDR3 is made up of 13 amino acids. The CDR3 nucleotides are TGCGCCAGCAGCTTGGTAGGGGCAGAACCCCAGCATTTT. The encoded protein is CASSLVGAEPQHF.

V and J are TRBV5-8 and TRBJ1-1, with D uncertain. V was shortened by 3 bases and J by 3 bases, with 9 bases between the two germline ends. This CDR3 comprises 13 residues. Per germline, CDR1 SGHTS and CDR2 YDEGEE. The DNA for the CDR3 is TGTGCCAGCAGCTCAGGTCCAGACACTGAAGCTTTCTTT. Encoded protein: CASSSGPDTEAFF.

The chain joins TRBV19 to TRBJ1-1, with 8 bases identical to TRBD1. J gave up 5 bases and V 5 bases, and 7 bases lay outside the gene matches. The CDR3 contains 14 residues. Per germline, CDR1 LNHDA and CDR2 SQIVND (reference sequence). As DNA, the CDR3 is TGTGCCAGTAGTTTTTGGACAGGGCGGACTGAAGCTTTCTTT. This codes for CASSFWTGRTEAFF.

The chain employs TRBV7-8 and TRBJ1-3; 11 bases fit TRBD1. CDR1 and CDR2 (germline): SGHVS, FQNEAQ. The CDR3 is 16 amino acids. V shed 4 bases and J 1 base; nucleotides not matched to a gene: 3. The CDR3: CASSYGQGASGNTIYF. The CDR3 DNA reads TGTGCCAGCAGCTATGGACAGGGGGCATCTGGAAACACCATATATTTT.

This clone showed up just once. The chain employs TRBV4-3 and TRBJ1-4; 11 bases map to TRBD1. Looked up from germline, CDR1 is LGHNA and CDR2 is YSLEER. The CDR3 extends over 14 amino acids. The V gene end was trimmed by 4 bases and the J gene end by 8 bases; junction bases not matched to a gene: 3. The CDR3 loop is CASSRGQGAEKLFF. For the CDR3, the DNA is TGCGCCAGCAGCCGCGGACAGGGGGCGGAAAAACTGTTTTTT.

This chain connects TRBV9 to TRBJ2-2; 8 bases align to TRBD2. Germline loops: CDR1 SGDLS, CDR2 YYNGEE. This CDR3 spans 16 amino acids. After removal of 0 bases from V and 1 base from J, the junction contained 2 bases not matched to a gene. DNA of the CDR3: TGTGCCAGCAGCGTAGATCTAGCGGGGAACACCGGGGAGCTGTTTTTT. Protein sequence: CASSVDLAGNTGELFF.

V usage is TRBV19 and J usage is TRBJ2-7; D perhaps matches TRBD2 (5 bases). The CDR3 runs 14 residues. The germline V gene encodes CDR1 LNHDA and CDR2 SQIVND (reference sequence). The V and J ends lost 6 bases and 3 bases respectively, with 15 bases between them. CDR3 coding DNA: TGTGCCAGTAGCTCCGAGGCGGGTGGCTACGAGCAGTACTTC. Translated: CASSSEAGGYEQYF.

The chain recombines TRBV7-5 with TRBJ2-7; the DNA was not used to check the table's D call, TRBD2. TRBV7-5 is a pseudogene. The CDR3 is 17 residues long. The CDR3 spells CARRSDGLAVKGYEQYF. DNA for the CDR3: TGTGCCAGAAGATCGGACGGACTAGCGGTCAAGGGGTACGAGCAGTACTTC.